The source of this TCR beta chain is a study of blood T cell repertoires in COVID-19. Study summary: In each case, the material was cDNA or gDNA derived from T cells, B-cell-depleted T cells, or PBMCs.

Per germline, CDR1 SEHNR and CDR2 FQNEAQ (reference sequence). This CDR3 spans 14 amino acids. V lost 5 bases and J lost 10, with 15 bases in between. Original methodology: Amplification of reference gene primers provided the estimated nucleated cell counts. Method: immunoSEQ multiplex PCR; TCRdb's copy keeps in-frame clones and lacks some. V and J calls and clone size come straight from that table; D and trimming were deduced from the DNA. Seen here are 160,000 or so clones, around 83% observed once, and the top ten hold around a tenth. The source material was peripheral blood. V gene TRBV7-9 combines with J gene TRBJ1-6; perhaps TRBD1 as D (6 bases). This clonotype was sampled from a woman between 50 and 59 years old with acute or convalescent COVID-19. The DNA of the CDR3 is TGTGCCAGCAGCCCTACAGGGATTCTCTCACCCCTCCACTTT. This translates into CASSPTGILSPLHF.